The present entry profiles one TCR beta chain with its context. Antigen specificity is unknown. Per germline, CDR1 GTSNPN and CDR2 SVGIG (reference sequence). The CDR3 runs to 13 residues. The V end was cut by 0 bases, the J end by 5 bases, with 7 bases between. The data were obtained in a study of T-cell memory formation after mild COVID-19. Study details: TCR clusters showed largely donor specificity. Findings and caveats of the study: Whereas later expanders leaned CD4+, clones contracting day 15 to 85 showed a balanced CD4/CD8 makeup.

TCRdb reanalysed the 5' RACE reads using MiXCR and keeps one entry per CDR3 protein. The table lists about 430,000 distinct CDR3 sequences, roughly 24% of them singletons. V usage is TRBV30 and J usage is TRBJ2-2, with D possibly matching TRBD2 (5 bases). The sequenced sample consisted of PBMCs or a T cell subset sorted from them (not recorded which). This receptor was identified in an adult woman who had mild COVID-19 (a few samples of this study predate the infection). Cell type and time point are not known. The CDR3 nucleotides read TGTGCCTGGAGTGTACTAGGGACCGGGGAGCTGTTTTTT. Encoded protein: CAWSVLGTGELFF.